This T cell receptor (beta chain) was observed in a study of blood T cell repertoires in COVID-19. CDR3 length: 12 residues. The V end was cut by 4 bases, the J end by 5 bases, with 7 bases between. Per the germline V gene, CDR1 is SGHDN and CDR2 is FVKESK. Participants had their cohort set by participant-reported clinical history. This table comes from immunoSEQ multiplex PCR, and its TCRdb copy is limited to in-frame clones, with some not included. This sample has roughly 300,000 clones, with just over 85% found just once. The sequence came from a woman under 30 who had recovered from COVID-19. V usage is TRBV14 and J usage is TRBJ2-3, with D possibly matching TRBD1 (6 bases). The sequenced sample consisted of PBMCs or T cells enriched from blood (not recorded which). CDR3 bases: TGTGCCAGCAGCCGGACAGTAGATACGCAGTATTTT. This encodes CASSRTVDTQYF.